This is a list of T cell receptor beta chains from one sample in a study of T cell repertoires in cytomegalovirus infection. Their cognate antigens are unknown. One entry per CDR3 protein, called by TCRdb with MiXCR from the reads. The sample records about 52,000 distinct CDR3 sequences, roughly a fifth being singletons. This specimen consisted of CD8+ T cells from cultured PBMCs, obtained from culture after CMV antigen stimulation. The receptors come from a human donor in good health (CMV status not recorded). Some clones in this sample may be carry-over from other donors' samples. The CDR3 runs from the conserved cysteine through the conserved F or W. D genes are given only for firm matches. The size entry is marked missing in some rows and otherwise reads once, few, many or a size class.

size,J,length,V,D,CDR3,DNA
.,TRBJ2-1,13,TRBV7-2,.,CASSLWGDNEQFF,TGTGCCAGCAGCTTGTGGGGGGACAATGAGCAGTTCTTC
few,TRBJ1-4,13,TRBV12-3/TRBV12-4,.,CASRPPGNEKLFF,TGTGCCAGCAGACCACCGGGAAATGAAAAACTGTTTTTT
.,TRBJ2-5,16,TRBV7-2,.,CASSLNIAVEWETQYF,TGTGCCAGCAGCTTAAATATAGCAGTCGAGTGGGAGACCCAGTACTTC
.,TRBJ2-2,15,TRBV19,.,CASSPAWGFTGELFF,TGTGCCAGTAGTCCCGCATGGGGGTTCACCGGGGAGCTGTTTTTT
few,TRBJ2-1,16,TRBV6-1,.,CASSEGSGGFYNEQFF,TGTGCCAGCAGTGAAGGGAGTGGGGGATTTTACAATGAGCAGTTCTTC
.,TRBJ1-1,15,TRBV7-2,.,CASSRPGRAKTEAFF,TGTGCCAGCAGCCGCCCGGGGCGGGCCAAGACTGAAGCTTTCTTT
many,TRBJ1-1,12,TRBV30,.,CAWSVISGEAFF,TGTGCCTGGAGTGTGATTTCAGGAGAAGCTTTCTTT
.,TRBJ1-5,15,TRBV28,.,CASIESDYSNQPQHF,TGTGCCAGCATCGAAAGCGATTATAGCAATCAGCCCCAGCATTTT
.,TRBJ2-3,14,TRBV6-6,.,CASSYGRSTDTQYF,TGTGCCAGCTCCTATGGCAGGTCCACAGATACGCAGTATTTT
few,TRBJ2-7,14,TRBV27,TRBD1,CASSLLGTGIEQYF,TGTGCCAGCAGTTTATTAGGGACAGGGATCGAGCAGTACTTC
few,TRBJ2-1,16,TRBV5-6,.,CASSQPDRYLNNEQFF,TGTGCCAGCAGCCAACCGGACAGATACCTAAACAATGAGCAGTTCTTC
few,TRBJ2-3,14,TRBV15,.,CATSRARVEDTQYF,TGTGCCACCAGCAGAGCTAGGGTCGAGGATACGCAGTATTTT
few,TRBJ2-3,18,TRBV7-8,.,CASTPGGGAGVSTDTQYF,TGTGCCAGCACCCCAGGGGGCGGAGCGGGAGTGAGCACAGATACGCAGTATTTT
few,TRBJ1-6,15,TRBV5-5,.,CASSFEGRGKSPLHF,TGTGCCAGCAGCTTCGAGGGACGGGGAAAATCACCCCTCCACTTT
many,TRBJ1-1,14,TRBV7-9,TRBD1,CASSRTGVNTEAFF,TGTGCCAGCAGCAGGACAGGGGTGAACACTGAAGCTTTCTTT
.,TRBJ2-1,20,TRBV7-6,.,CASSPPLSAGTGSSYNEQFF,TGTGCCAGCAGCCCTCCGCTTTCGGCCGGTACAGGCAGCTCCTACAATGAGCAGTTCTTC
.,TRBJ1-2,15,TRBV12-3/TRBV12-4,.,CASSPLGVTNYGYTF,TGTGCCAGCAGCCCGTTGGGGGTGACTAACTATGGCTACACCTTC